Described below is a single T cell receptor beta chain sequence and its context. Antigen specificity is unknown. The data were obtained in a study of vaccination and CD4 T cells after COVID-19. Study-level information: Convalescent donors: six male, four female; seven Caucasian, two Asian, one multiracial, two Hispanic. Cultures that served as controls received a CEFX pool, an HIV-1 Nef pool, or no peptide.

Trimming stripped 6 bases from V and 4 bases from J, with 7 bases between. The V gene's germline CDR1 is SGHVS and CDR2 FNYEAQ. This CDR3 spans 12 amino acids. With the Oncomine TCR Beta short-read assay, DNA from cultured CD4+ T cells was sequenced. MiXCR, run by TCRdb on the PCR reads, gives a single entry per CDR3 protein. This sample has about 12,000 distinct CDR3 sequences, with roughly 50% found just once. Indicated treatment: roughly ten-day PBMC culture with coronavirus spike peptide pools or control peptides (ViraFEST assay). Under the ViraFEST approach, antigen-specific T cells were expanded with peptide pools and TCRs subsequently sequenced. Positive PCR tests came between March and December 2020, ahead of the US Alpha, Beta and Delta variants.

The clonotype was recovered from a human donor who had recovered from COVID-19. The chain joins TRBV7-6 to TRBJ2-1; no definite D call. The material sequenced was CD4+ T cells from blood, cultured in vitro. The CDR3 here is CASSLIYNEQFF. CDR3 coding DNA: TGTGCCAGCAGTTTAATATACAATGAGCAGTTCTTC.